The 22 T cell receptor beta chains in this list originate from one sample, sequenced in a study of regulatory T cells in long-lasting Graves disease. Time point of the sample: newly diagnosed GD, antithyroid drugs for less than 3 months. Making the TCR library involved RNA that had been extracted from PBMCs. Arm-PCR of CDR3 regions and iRepertoire HTBI primers were used to build TCR beta libraries. In TCRdb, the multiplex PCR reads were re-called with MiXCR into one record per CDR3 protein. The table includes 380,000 or so distinct CDR3 sequences, roughly 15% detected once. Separately, the same data were catalogued under a study of T cells in Graves' hyperthyroidism and ophthalmopathy.

The starting material was peripheral blood mononuclear cells (PBMCs), obtained at new diagnosis, from a patient treated with antithyroid drugs. These receptors came from a woman between 18 and 29 years old with Graves disease.

This clonotype was detected ten times or more. V and J are TRBV7-9 and TRBJ1-2, with no clear D. CDR1 and CDR2 (germline): SEHNR, FQNEAQ (reference sequence). V was trimmed by 6 bases and J by 1 base, leaving 12 bases between them. CDR3 size: 14 residues. DNA for the CDR3: TGTGCCAGCAGACCCGGGCCGCTTAACTATGGCTACACCTTC. Its protein product is CASRPGPLNYGYTF.

Worth noting for this clonotype: This may stem from a read error, because a much larger clone lies one nucleotide away. The gene calls are TRBV20-1 and TRBJ2-3; 10 nucleotides align to TRBD2. There are 15 residues in the CDR3. The V gene's germline CDR1 is DFQATT and CDR2 SNEGSKA (reference sequence). The CDR3 reads CSAGGLARFTGTQYF. CDR3 coding DNA: TGCAGTGCTGGGGGACTAGCGCGATTCACAGGTACGCAGTATTTT.

This clonotype was counted ten times or more. J is TRBJ1-1 and V is TRBV12-3 or TRBV12-4; TRBD1 aligns across 10 bases. With V trimmed by 4 bases and J by 5 bases, 4 bases remained unmatched. CDR3 length: 14 residues. Written as DNA, the CDR3 is TGTGCCAGCAGTTGGACAGGGGGGGGGACTGAAGCTTTCTTT. It is translated as CASSWTGGGTEAFF.

This clonotype has only a few counts. Just one base apart from a much larger clone, this may be a read error. As DNA, the CDR3 is TGTGCCAGCAGGGGTACAGGGGGCATCTACGAGCGGTACTTC. The encoded protein is CASRGTGGIYERYF. The rearrangement links TRBV6-1 to TRBJ2-7, with 9 bases that match TRBD1. This CDR3 contains 14 residues. Per germline, CDR1 MNHNS and CDR2 SASEGT.

This clonotype has ten or more counts. The gene calls are TRBV2 and TRBJ2-7, with D perhaps TRBD1 (6 bases). Germline CDR1 and CDR2: SNHLY and FYNNEI. The CDR3 contains 15 residues. V lost 7 bases and J lost 2, with 18 bases in between. The CDR3 region is CASNRPGHETYEQYF. CDR3 nucleotides: TGTGCCAGCAACCGGCCGGGACATGAGACCTACGAGCAGTACTTC.

The chain recombines TRBV9 with TRBJ1-2; 8 bases line up with TRBD1. The ends lost 4 bases at V and 6 bases at J; junction bases unmatched: 17. Germline V gene data show CDR1 as SGDLS and CDR2 as YYNGEE. The CDR3 contains 17 residues. The CDR3 reads CASSLEESRGRTDGYTF. DNA for the CDR3: TGTGCCAGCAGCTTAGAGGAAAGCAGGGGGCGCACGGATGGCTACACCTTC.

At least ten counts were recorded for this clonotype. This chain uses TRBV28 with TRBJ2-1; 8 bases are a match to TRBD2. Germline V gives CDR1 MDHEN, CDR2 SYDVKM. V lost 4 bases, J lost 0 bases, and 11 bases stayed unmatched. The CDR3 has 18 amino acids. The CDR3 loop is CASSSARGGGGSYNEQFF. Written as DNA, the CDR3 is TGTGCCAGCAGTTCGGCTCGGGGGGGTGGGGGCTCCTACAATGAGCAGTTCTTC.

As to this clonotype: A read error may produce the germline difference seen at one junction end. The chain combines TRBV6-2 or TRBV6-3 with TRBJ2-5; D is possibly TRBD2 (5 bases). The CDR3 has 15 amino acids. Germline loops: CDR1 MNHEY, CDR2 SVGEGT. The CDR3 region has the DNA TGTGCCATCAGTAAGCGGTCCCGGGCATGGGAGACCCAGTACTTC. Amino acids: CAISKRSRAWETQYF.

V is TRBV6-1 and J is TRBJ1-6; TRBD1 is a possible D gene (6 bases). The CDR3 has 13 residues. V lost 9 bases and J lost 9, with 15 bases in between. Germline V gives CDR1 MNHNS, CDR2 SASEGT. The CDR3 sequence is CASHRDQGSPLHF. The CDR3 region has the DNA TGTGCCAGTCACAGGGACCAGGGTTCACCCCTCCACTTT.

The sample holds a few counts of this clonotype. J is TRBJ2-3 and V is TRBV24-1; 7 bases are shared with TRBD2. Germline CDR1 is KGHDR and CDR2 is SFDVKD. Losses at the gene ends were 12 bases for V and 2 bases for J; bases not matched to a gene: 10. The CDR3 covers 14 residues. CDR3 coding DNA: TGTGCCTCTTCCGGGGGGTCATACACAGATACGCAGTATTTT. It yields the protein CASSGGSYTDTQYF.

This clonotype was seen at least ten times. This chain links TRBV12-3 or TRBV12-4 with TRBJ2-7; 7 bases are shared with TRBD1. V shed 5 bases and J 3 bases; nucleotides not matched to a gene: 10. The CDR3 sequence is 15 residues long. The CDR3 loop is CASSQRTGLGYEQYF. CDR3 coding DNA: TGTGCCAGCAGTCAAAGGACAGGTCTGGGCTACGAGCAGTACTTC.

In regard to this clonotype: The likely explanation is a read error, given a far larger clone one base away. The genes are TRBV20-1 and TRBJ2-5; 7 bases line up with TRBD1. The CDR3 is 15 residues long. Looked up from germline, CDR1 is DFQATT and CDR2 is SNEGSKA (reference sequence). The J segment lost 11 bases and the V segment lost 4 bases, leaving 19 bases of the junction unmatched. CDR3 bases: TGCAGTGCTAAGGACAGGTGGGGCTCCTACAATGAGCAGTACTTC. Its translation is CSAKDRWGSYNEQYF.

This chain uses TRBV28 with TRBJ1-1; 8 nucleotides line up with TRBD1. V lost 3 bases and J lost 6; bases outside the gene matches: 6. CDR3 length equals 14 residues. CDR1 MDHEN and CDR2 SYDVKM come from the germline V gene. The chain's CDR3 is CASSFDRGLSEAFF. CDR3 in DNA: TGTGCCAGCAGTTTCGACAGGGGCCTATCTGAAGCTTTCTTT.

The chain's CDR3 is CSAELTGTSGGYNEQFF. CDR3 nucleotides: TGCAGTGCTGAGCTGACCGGGACTAGCGGAGGATACAATGAGCAGTTCTTC. The chain links TRBV20-1 to TRBJ2-1, with TRBD2 identical over 11 bases. CDR3 length: 17 amino acids. Germline assignment: CDR1 DFQATT and CDR2 SNEGSKA (reference sequence). The V segment lost 5 bases and the J segment 4 bases; nucleotides outside the gene matches: 13.

CDR3 coding DNA: TGTGCCATCAGTCATGAGGGACAGTCGAACACTGAAGCTTTCTTT. Amino acids: CAISHEGQSNTEAFF. The chain is built from TRBV10-3 and TRBJ1-1; TRBD1 agrees at 7 bases. The CDR3 is 15 amino acids. From germline, CDR1 is ENHRY and CDR2 SYGVKD. With 5 bases clipped from V and 1 base from J, the junction kept 7 bases outside the gene matches.

The chain combines TRBV25-1 with TRBJ2-1, with 8 positions matching TRBD2. This CDR3 comprises 16 residues. Trimming took 3 bases from V and 7 from J; bases not matched to a gene: 11. The germline V gene encodes CDR1 MGHDK and CDR2 SYGVNS. The DNA for the CDR3 is TGTGCCAGCAGTGAGTTGACGGGGGGGCCTTGGAATGAGCAGTTCTTC. Amino acids: CASSELTGGPWNEQFF.

The table lists this clonotype with a few counts. The chain joins TRBV5-8 to TRBJ1-6, with D hard to call. V lost 1 base and J lost 15, with 14 bases in between. The V gene's germline CDR1 is SGHTS and CDR2 YDEGEE. This CDR3 is 13 amino acids long. The CDR3 bases are TGTGCCAGCAGCTTGTTGGAGGGCACAGTCCTCCACTTT. Amino acids: CASSLLEGTVLHF. Filled out from reference TRBV5-8 and TRBJ1-6, the complete variable domain reads EAGVTQSPTHLIKTRGQQATLRCSPISGHTSVYWYQQALGLGLQFLLWYDEGEERNRGNFPPRFSGRQFPNYSSELNVNALELEDSALYLCASSLLEGTVLHFGNGTRLTVT.

As concerns this clonotype: One base away lies a much larger clone, so this may be a sequencing read error. The chain uses TRBV7-9 and TRBJ2-3; 9 nucleotides agree with TRBD2. The DNA end is more similar to TRBJ2-7, so the J call may be wrong. The germline CDR1 and CDR2 sequences are SEHNR and FQNEAQ (reference sequence). CDR3 length: 16 amino acids. The DNA of the CDR3 is TGTGCCAGCAGTGAGCTAGCGGGGAACTCCTACAATGAGCAGTACTTC. Translated: CASSELAGNSYNEQYF.

The chain couples TRBV9 to TRBJ2-1; D is unresolved. This CDR3 comprises 12 residues. V lost 3 bases and J lost 9, with 10 bases in between. Germline V gene sequence: CDR1 SGDLS, CDR2 YYNGEE. The CDR3 DNA is TGTGCCAGCAGCGGCAGGAGAGTTGAGCAGTTCTTC. The encoded protein is CASSGRRVEQFF. Variable domain in full (rest from reference TRBV9 and TRBJ2-1): DSGVTQTPKHLITATGQRVTLRCSPRSGDLSVYWYQQSLDQGLQFLIQYYNGEERAKGNILERFSAQQFPDLHSELNLSSLELGDSALYFCASSGRRVEQFFGPGTRLTVL.

Note on this clonotype: One base separates it from a far larger clone, so it is likely a read error. This chain connects TRBV11-2 to TRBJ2-3; D is possibly TRBD2 (6 bases). The germline V gene has CDR1 SGHAT and CDR2 FQNNGV. The CDR3 is 16 amino acids. The CDR3 DNA reads as TGTGCCAGCAGCTTAACCCCGGCACTAGCCGCAGAGACCCGGTACTTC. Amino acid sequence: CASSLTPALAAETRYF.

This chain uses TRBV29-1 with TRBJ2-5; unclear D gene. Per the germline V gene, CDR1 is SQVTM and CDR2 is ANQGSEA. The CDR3 is 11 residues long. V was clipped by 6 bases and J by 1 base, with 6 bases between them. This CDR3 is CSVAGQETQYF. The DNA of the CDR3 is TGCAGCGTAGCAGGCCAAGAGACCCAGTACTTC.

The gene calls are TRBV6-2 or TRBV6-3 and TRBJ2-2; D ambiguous. In germline, CDR1 is MNHEY, CDR2 SVGEGT. This CDR3 contains 12 residues. The CDR3 spells CAQPRNTGELFF. CDR3 sequence (DNA): TGTGCTCAGCCGCGGAACACCGGGGAGCTGTTTTTT.